This TCR beta chain comes out of a study of shared clonotypes between healthy human individuals. Across the whole study: The donor group consisted of a couple of women and three men, aged 18 to 49.

The ends were cut back, 2 bases at V and 1 base at J, with 3 bases in the middle. This CDR3 contains 12 residues. Findings and limits, study-wide: Investigators expected sequencing depth to affect clonotype sharing among donors. Compared with memory subsets, naive subsets generally had larger estimated richness. Clonotypes shared by all four sorted-subset donors had higher generation probabilities than non-shared clonotypes.

About this clone: Its specificity is unknown.

Method: immunoSEQ multiplex PCR; TCRdb's copy keeps in-frame clones and lacks some. The sample holds around 2.5 million clones; 80% to 95% are singletons and the top ten take 0.36%. The chain recombines TRBV23-1 with TRBJ2-7, with unresolved D. TRBV23-1 qualifies as an ORF whose function is uncertain. The clonotype originates from a man younger than 30 in good health. Some clones in this sample may be carry-over from other donors' samples. The material sequenced was naive CD4+ T cells from PBMCs. The sample's subset: CD45RA+ positively selected. The CDR3 is CASSQGSYEQYF. The CDR3 nucleotides read TGCGCCAGCAGTCAAGGGTCCTACGAGCAGTACTTC.